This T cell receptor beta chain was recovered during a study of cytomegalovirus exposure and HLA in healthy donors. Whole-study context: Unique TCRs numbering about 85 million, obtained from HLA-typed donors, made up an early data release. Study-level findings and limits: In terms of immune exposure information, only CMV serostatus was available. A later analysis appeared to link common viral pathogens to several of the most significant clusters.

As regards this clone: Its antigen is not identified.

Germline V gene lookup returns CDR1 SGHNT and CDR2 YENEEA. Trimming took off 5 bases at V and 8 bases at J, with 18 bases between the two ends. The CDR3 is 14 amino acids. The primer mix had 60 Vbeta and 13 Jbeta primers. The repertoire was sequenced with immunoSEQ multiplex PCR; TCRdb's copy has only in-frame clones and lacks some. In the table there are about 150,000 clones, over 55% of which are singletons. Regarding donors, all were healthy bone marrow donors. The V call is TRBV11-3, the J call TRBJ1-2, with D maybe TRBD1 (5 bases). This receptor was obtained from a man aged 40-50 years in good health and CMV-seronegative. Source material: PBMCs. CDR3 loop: CASSICAGIRGYTF. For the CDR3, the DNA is TGTGCCAGCAGCATTTGTGCAGGGATTCGGGGCTACACCTTC.